The clone carrying this T cell receptor (beta chain) was counted many times. The antigen is not known. The sample comes from a study of T cells in Graves' hyperthyroidism and ophthalmopathy. Across the study: At the time of initial diagnosis and before any treatment, peripheral blood was collected.

Amplification targeted TCR beta CDR3 regions from RNA transcripts. With the HTBI primer set, the TCR CDR3 went through a first round of RT-PCR. MiXCR, applied by TCRdb to the multiplex PCR reads, yields one record per CDR3 protein. The sample records approximately 720,000 distinct CDR3 sequences, 15% to 20% being singletons. A patient was excluded if there was uncontrolled infection, other autoimmune disease, pregnancy or lactation. Any symptoms of ophthalmopathy came after the first hyperthyroidism diagnosis, from which the blood sample dates. Broader study findings: Most thyroid clonotypes that were expanded above 0.001 also turned up in blood.

CDR1 is GTSNPN and CDR2 is SVGIG in the germline V gene (reference sequence). Trimming cost V 0 bases and J 9 bases, with 12 bases left between them. This CDR3 is 13 amino acids long. The sample comprised blood. The sequence derives from a woman between 50 and 59 years old with Graves' hyperthyroidism that later progressed to Graves' ophthalmopathy. The chain joins TRBV30 to TRBJ2-1; D is ambiguous. This chain's CDR3 is CAWSVQSSIEQFF. In DNA form, the CDR3 reads TGTGCCTGGAGTGTACAGTCTAGTATTGAGCAGTTCTTC.